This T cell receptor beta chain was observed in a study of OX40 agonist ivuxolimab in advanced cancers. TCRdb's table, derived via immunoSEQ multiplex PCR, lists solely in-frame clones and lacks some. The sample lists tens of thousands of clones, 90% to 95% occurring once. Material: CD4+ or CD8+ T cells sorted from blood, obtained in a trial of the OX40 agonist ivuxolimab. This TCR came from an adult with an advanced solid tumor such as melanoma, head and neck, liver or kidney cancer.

CDR3 coding DNA: TGTGCCAGCAGTTTACTCGCGGGGGATGGGCAGTACTTC. Protein: CASSLLAGDGQYF. The chain is built from TRBV28 and TRBJ2-7; 7 bases line up with TRBD2. CDR3 length equals 13 residues. Germline V gene sequence: CDR1 MDHEN, CDR2 SYDVKM. Unmatched junction bases numbered 7, after V lost 2 bases and J lost 9 bases. Variable domain in full (rest from reference TRBV28 and TRBJ2-7): DVKVTQSSRYLVKRTGEKVFLECVQDMDHENMFWYRQDPGLGLRLIYFSYDVKMKEKGDIPEGYSVSREKKERFSLILESASTNQTSMYLCASSLLAGDGQYFGPGTRLTVT.